Sequencing of this TCR beta chain was carried out in a study of blood T cell repertoires in COVID-19. Study-level background: From T cells, B-cell-depleted T cells, or PBMCs came the material, which was cDNA or gDNA.

Generated by immunoSEQ multiplex PCR, the TCRdb table keeps only in-frame clones and is missing some. The sample lists a few hundred thousand clones, around 87% occurring once. Seattle researchers signed up patients amid active infection and tracked them longitudinally. The CDR3 has 14 amino acids. Trimming shortened V by 3 bases and J by 4 bases, and 12 bases separated the two germline ends. Germline CDR1 KGHSH, CDR2 LQKENI. The material sequenced was peripheral blood. This receptor was identified in a woman aged 55-75 years with COVID-19, enrolled during active disease. The V gene is TRBV18, the J gene TRBJ1-2; D might be TRBD1 (5 bases). The CDR3 loop is CASSPGGKSYGYTF. The CDR3 DNA is TGTGCCAGCTCACCCGGGGGGAAGAGCTATGGCTACACCTTC.